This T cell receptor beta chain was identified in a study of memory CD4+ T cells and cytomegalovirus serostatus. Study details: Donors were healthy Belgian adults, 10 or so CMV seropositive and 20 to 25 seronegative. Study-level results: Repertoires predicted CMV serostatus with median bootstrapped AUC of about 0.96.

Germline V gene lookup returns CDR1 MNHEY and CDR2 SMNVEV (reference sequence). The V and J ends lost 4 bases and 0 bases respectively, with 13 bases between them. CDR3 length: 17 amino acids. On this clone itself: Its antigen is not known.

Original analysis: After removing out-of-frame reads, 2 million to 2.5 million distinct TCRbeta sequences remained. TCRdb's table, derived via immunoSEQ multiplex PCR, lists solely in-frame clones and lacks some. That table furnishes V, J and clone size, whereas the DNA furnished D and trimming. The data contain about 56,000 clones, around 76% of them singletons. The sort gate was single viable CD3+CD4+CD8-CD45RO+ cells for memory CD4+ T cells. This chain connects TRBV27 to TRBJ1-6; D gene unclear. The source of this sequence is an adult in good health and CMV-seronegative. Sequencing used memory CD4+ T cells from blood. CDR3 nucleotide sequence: TGTGCCAGCAGTTCCAAACTCAGAAGCTCCTATAATTCACCCCTCCACTTT. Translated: CASSSKLRSSYNSPLHF.